These T cell receptor beta chains were read from a single sample in a study of T cell responses to AZD1222 COVID-19 vaccine. The table came from immunoSEQ multiplex PCR; TCRdb's copy has only in-frame clones and leaves some out. The sample has 150,000 to 200,000 clones; about nine tenths are singletons. The specimen comprised peripheral blood, sampled on day 0 of AZD1222 vaccination. These receptors all come from an adult in good health. CDR3s include the opening cysteine and the closing phenylalanine or tryptophan. Each record gives: D gene, V gene, J gene, clone size, CDR3 protein, CDR3 DNA. The D gene is left open where the match is weak. Where a row states a size, it is once, few, many or the class of an expanded clone; other rows omit it.

d_gene: NA; v_gene: TRBV27; j_gene: TRBJ1-2; abundance: NA; CDR3aa: CASSLFGPNYGYTF; CDR3nt: TGTGCCAGCAGTTTATTCGGTCCTAACTATGGCTACACCTTC
d_gene: NA; v_gene: TRBV10-2; j_gene: TRBJ1-6; abundance: NA; CDR3aa: CASRARDPINSPLHF; CDR3nt: TGCGCCAGCAGAGCCCGGGACCCCATCAATTCACCCCTCCACTTT
d_gene: NA; v_gene: TRBV5-1; j_gene: TRBJ2-4; abundance: NA; CDR3aa: CASSNTPGGRDIQYF; CDR3nt: TGCGCCAGCAGTAATACCCCGGGCGGTCGGGACATTCAGTACTTC
d_gene: NA; v_gene: TRBV10-1; j_gene: TRBJ2-1; abundance: NA; CDR3aa: CASSPGGSYNEQFF; CDR3nt: TGCGCCAGCAGCCCCGGAGGATCCTACAATGAGCAGTTCTTC
d_gene: NA; v_gene: TRBV7-3; j_gene: TRBJ2-3; abundance: NA; CDR3aa: CASSLGGSGDTQYF; CDR3nt: TGTGCCAGCAGCTTAGGGGGTAGCGGAGATACGCAGTATTTT
d_gene: TRBD2; v_gene: TRBV29-1; j_gene: TRBJ2-1; abundance: NA; CDR3aa: CSVEEVAGGYNEQFF; CDR3nt: TGCAGCGTTGAAGAGGTAGCGGGAGGGTACAATGAGCAGTTCTTC
d_gene: NA; v_gene: TRBV19; j_gene: TRBJ1-2; abundance: NA; CDR3aa: CASSPPLLYGYTF; CDR3nt: TGTGCCAGTAGCCCTCCCCTCCTCTATGGCTACACCTTC
d_gene: NA; v_gene: TRBV24-1; j_gene: TRBJ2-5; abundance: NA; CDR3aa: CATSDSRSMGETQYF; CDR3nt: TGTGCCACCAGTGATTCTCGATCCATGGGGGAGACCCAGTACTTC
d_gene: NA; v_gene: TRBV9; j_gene: TRBJ1-5; abundance: NA; CDR3aa: CASPLGCGGKPQHF; CDR3nt: TGTGCCAGCCCGCTGGGGTGCGGCGGTAAGCCCCAGCATTTT
d_gene: TRBD1; v_gene: TRBV7-2; j_gene: TRBJ1-1; abundance: few; CDR3aa: CASSQQGFTEAFF; CDR3nt: TGTGCCAGCAGCCAACAGGGGTTCACTGAAGCTTTCTTT
d_gene: TRBD2; v_gene: TRBV6-5; j_gene: TRBJ2-3; abundance: NA; CDR3aa: CATGLAGTDTQYF; CDR3nt: TGTGCCACCGGACTAGCGGGCACAGATACGCAGTATTTT
d_gene: NA; v_gene: TRBV15; j_gene: TRBJ2-1; abundance: NA; CDR3aa: CATGLGNNEQFF; CDR3nt: TGTGCCACGGGACTCGGTAACAATGAGCAGTTCTTC
d_gene: NA; v_gene: TRBV18; j_gene: TRBJ1-1; abundance: NA; CDR3aa: CASSPPTGKNTEAFF; CDR3nt: TGTGCCAGCTCACCACCCACTGGGAAGAACACTGAAGCTTTCTTT
d_gene: NA; v_gene: TRBV29-1; j_gene: TRBJ1-1; abundance: NA; CDR3aa: CSVWGYTEAFF; CDR3nt: TGCAGCGTTTGGGGGTACACTGAAGCTTTCTTT
d_gene: NA; v_gene: TRBV19; j_gene: TRBJ1-2; abundance: NA; CDR3aa: CASSTFVGGYGYTF; CDR3nt: TGTGCCAGTAGTACCTTTGTCGGGGGCTATGGCTACACCTTC
d_gene: TRBD2; v_gene: TRBV10-1; j_gene: TRBJ2-1; abundance: NA; CDR3aa: CASGSGTSGSEQFF; CDR3nt: TGCGCCAGCGGGTCCGGGACTAGCGGCAGTGAGCAGTTCTTC
d_gene: NA; v_gene: TRBV7-2; j_gene: TRBJ1-1; abundance: once; CDR3aa: CASSLGKGGTEAFF; CDR3nt: TGTGCCAGCAGCTTAGGTAAGGGAGGTACTGAAGCTTTCTTT
d_gene: NA; v_gene: TRBV2; j_gene: TRBJ1-4; abundance: NA; CDR3aa: CASSGKRSNEKLFF; CDR3nt: TGTGCCAGCAGTGGTAAAAGATCTAATGAAAAACTGTTTTTT
d_gene: NA; v_gene: TRBV6-6; j_gene: TRBJ2-7; abundance: NA; CDR3aa: CASSPPEGGLSSYEQYF; CDR3nt: TGTGCCAGCAGTCCCCCCGAGGGGGGCCTTAGCTCCTACGAGCAGTACTTC
d_gene: TRBD2; v_gene: TRBV5-4; j_gene: TRBJ2-7; abundance: NA; CDR3aa: CASSPGGSGGHEQYF; CDR3nt: TGTGCCAGCAGCCCCGGGGGTAGCGGGGGCCACGAGCAGTACTTC
d_gene: TRBD1; v_gene: TRBV7-2; j_gene: TRBJ2-2; abundance: NA; CDR3aa: CASSLGLGTAGELFF; CDR3nt: TGTGCCAGCAGCTTGGGGCTAGGGACAGCCGGGGAGCTGTTTTTT
d_gene: NA; v_gene: TRBV7-2; j_gene: TRBJ2-1; abundance: NA; CDR3aa: CASSLVPGSYNEQFF; CDR3nt: TGTGCCAGCAGCTTAGTCCCTGGATCCTACAATGAGCAGTTCTTC
d_gene: NA; v_gene: TRBV19; j_gene: TRBJ1-6; abundance: NA; CDR3aa: CASSITRPNSPLHF; CDR3nt: TGTGCCAGTAGTATTACTCGACCCAATTCACCCCTCCACTTT
d_gene: NA; v_gene: TRBV11-2; j_gene: TRBJ2-5; abundance: NA; CDR3aa: CASSLDLGHPQETQYF; CDR3nt: TGTGCCAGCAGCTTAGATCTTGGACACCCCCAAGAGACCCAGTACTTC
d_gene: NA; v_gene: TRBV7-9; j_gene: TRBJ1-4; abundance: NA; CDR3aa: CASSFVVDEKLFF; CDR3nt: TGTGCCAGCAGCTTTGTGGTCGATGAAAAACTGTTTTTT
d_gene: TRBD1; v_gene: TRBV4-1; j_gene: TRBJ1-4; abundance: NA; CDR3aa: CASSQGTGGAGEKLFF; CDR3nt: TGCGCCAGCAGCCAGGGGACAGGGGGCGCGGGTGAAAAACTGTTTTTT
d_gene: NA; v_gene: TRBV3-1/TRBV3-2; j_gene: TRBJ1-2; abundance: NA; CDR3aa: CASSQAGTGLRGYTF; CDR3nt: TGTGCCAGCAGCCAAGCAGGGACCGGTCTGAGGGGCTACACCTTC
d_gene: NA; v_gene: TRBV7-2; j_gene: TRBJ1-5; abundance: NA; CDR3aa: CASSPGSGGNQPQHF; CDR3nt: TGTGCCAGCAGCCCGGGGAGTGGTGGGAATCAGCCCCAGCATTTT
d_gene: TRBD2; v_gene: TRBV3-1/TRBV3-2; j_gene: TRBJ2-2; abundance: NA; CDR3aa: CASSHPLLAGNTGELFF; CDR3nt: TGTGCCAGCAGCCACCCATTACTAGCGGGGAACACCGGGGAGCTGTTTTTT
d_gene: NA; v_gene: TRBV6-6; j_gene: TRBJ2-7; abundance: NA; CDR3aa: CASSSLGGAGGYF; CDR3nt: TGTGCCAGCAGTTCTCTCGGGGGAGCAGGGGGTTACTTC
d_gene: NA; v_gene: TRBV5-1; j_gene: TRBJ2-5; abundance: NA; CDR3aa: CASSLEQETQYF; CDR3nt: TGCGCCAGCAGCTTGGAGCAAGAGACCCAGTACTTC